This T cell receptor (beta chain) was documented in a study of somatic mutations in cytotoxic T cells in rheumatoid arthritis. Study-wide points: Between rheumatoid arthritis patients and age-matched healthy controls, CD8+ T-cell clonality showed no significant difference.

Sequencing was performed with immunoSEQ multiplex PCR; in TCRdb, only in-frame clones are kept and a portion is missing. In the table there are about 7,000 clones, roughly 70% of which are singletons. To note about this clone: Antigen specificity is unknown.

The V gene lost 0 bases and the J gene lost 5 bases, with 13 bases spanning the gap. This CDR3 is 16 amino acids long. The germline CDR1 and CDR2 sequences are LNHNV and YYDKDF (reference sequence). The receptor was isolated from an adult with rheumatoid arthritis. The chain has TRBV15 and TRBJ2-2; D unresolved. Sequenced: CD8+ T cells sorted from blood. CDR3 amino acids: CATSRDMTMGTGELFF. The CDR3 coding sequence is TGTGCCACCAGCAGAGATATGACCATGGGGACCGGGGAGCTGTTTTTT.